Detailed here is one T cell receptor beta chain. Its antigen is as yet unknown. CDR1 and CDR2 (germline): SGHNT, YYREEE (reference sequence). This CDR3 is 14 amino acids long. The sample originates from a study of monozygotic twins with inflammatory bowel disease. The study, taken as a whole, reports: There was no way to distinguish the different T cell subtypes. Healthy twins shared more clonotypes with others than IBD patients, most markedly active ones.

cDNA was made in eight separate reactions per sample. TCRdb reanalyzed the 5' RACE reads, giving one entry per CDR3 protein sequence and no DNA. This table lists some 170,000 distinct CDR3 sequences. For every donor, one blood sample of about 2.5 ml was drawn. This sequence originates from a human donor with ulcerative colitis or Crohn's disease, or a healthy co-twin of an affected twin (not recorded which). Sequencing was done on a sample of blood. J is TRBJ1-1 and V is TRBV5-4; the D call of TRBD1 rests on TCRdb alone, since no DNA is present to check it. The CDR3 reads CASSLGAGDTEAFF. Using reference TRBV5-4 and TRBJ1-1 for the parts outside the CDR3, the full variable domain is ETGVTQSPTHLIKTRGQQVTLRCSSQSGHNTVSWYQQALGQGPQFIFQYYREEENGRGNFPPRFSGLQFPNYSSELNVNALELDDSALYLCASSLGAGDTEAFFGQGTRLTVV.